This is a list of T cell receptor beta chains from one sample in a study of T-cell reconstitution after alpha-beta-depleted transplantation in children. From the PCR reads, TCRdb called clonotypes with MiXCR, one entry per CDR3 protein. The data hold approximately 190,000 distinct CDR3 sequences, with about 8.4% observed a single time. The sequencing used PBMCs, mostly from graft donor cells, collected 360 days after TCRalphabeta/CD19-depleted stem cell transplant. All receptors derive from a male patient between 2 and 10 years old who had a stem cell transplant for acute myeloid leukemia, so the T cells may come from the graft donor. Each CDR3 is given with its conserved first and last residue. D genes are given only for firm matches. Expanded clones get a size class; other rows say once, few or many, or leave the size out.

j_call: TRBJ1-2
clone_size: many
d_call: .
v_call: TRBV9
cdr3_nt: TGTGCCAGCAGCGTAGGGGACCACATCCTCTATGGCTACACCTTC
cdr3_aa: CASSVGDHILYGYTF

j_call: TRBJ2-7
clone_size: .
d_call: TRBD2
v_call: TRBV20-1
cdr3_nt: TGCAGTGCCACCACTAGCGGGAGGGCCAGCTCCTACGAGCAGTACTTC
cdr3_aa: CSATTSGRASSYEQYF

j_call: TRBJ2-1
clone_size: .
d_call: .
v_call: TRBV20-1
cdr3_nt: TGCAGTGCTAGTTGGTCCGGGGGCTACAATGAGCAGTTCTTC
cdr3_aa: CSASWSGGYNEQFF

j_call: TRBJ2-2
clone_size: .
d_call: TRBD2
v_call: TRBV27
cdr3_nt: TGTGCCAGCACCCTCCGGGCGGGGGGGTCCGGGGAGCTGTTTTTT
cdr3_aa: CASTLRAGGSGELFF

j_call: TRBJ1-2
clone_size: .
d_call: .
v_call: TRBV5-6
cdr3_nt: TGTGCCAGCATCTCCGGGGGTGGAGGGTACGACTATGGCTACACCTTC
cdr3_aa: CASISGGGGYDYGYTF

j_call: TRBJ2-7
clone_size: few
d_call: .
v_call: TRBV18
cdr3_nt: TGTGCCAGCTCACCACCAACGGCGACTGAGCAGTACTTC
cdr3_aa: CASSPPTATEQYF

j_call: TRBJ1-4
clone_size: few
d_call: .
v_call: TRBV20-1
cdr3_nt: TGCAGTGCTAGATTGGGCAATGAAAAACTGTTTTTT
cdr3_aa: CSARLGNEKLFF

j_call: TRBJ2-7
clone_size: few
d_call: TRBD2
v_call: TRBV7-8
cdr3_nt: TGTGCCAGCAGCAACCAGCGGACTAGCGGGACCTACGAGCAGTACTTC
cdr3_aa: CASSNQRTSGTYEQYF

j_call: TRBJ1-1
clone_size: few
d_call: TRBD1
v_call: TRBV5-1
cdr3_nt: TGCGCCAGCAGCTCGACAGGGAGACGGATGAACACTGAAGCTTTCTTT
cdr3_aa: CASSSTGRRMNTEAFF

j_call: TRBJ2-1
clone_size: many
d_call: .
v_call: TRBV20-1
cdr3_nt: TGCAGTGCTAGAGATCTGGACCATCCCTACAATGAGCAGTTCTTC
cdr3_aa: CSARDLDHPYNEQFF

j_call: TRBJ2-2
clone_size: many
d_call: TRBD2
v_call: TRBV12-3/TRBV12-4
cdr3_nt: TGTGCCAGCAACCCCCGATCGGCTAGCGGTAAAACCGGGGAGCTGTTTTTT
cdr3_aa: CASNPRSASGKTGELFF

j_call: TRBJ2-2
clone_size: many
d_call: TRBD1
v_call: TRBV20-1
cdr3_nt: TGCAGTGCCCGCCCCGGGACAGTTAACACCGGGGAGCTGTTTTTT
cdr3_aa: CSARPGTVNTGELFF

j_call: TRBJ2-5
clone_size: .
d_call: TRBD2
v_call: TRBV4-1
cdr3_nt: TGCGCCAGCAGCCAACCCTGGGCCCGGGGGGTTGTGGAGACCCAGTACTTC
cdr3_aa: CASSQPWARGVVETQYF

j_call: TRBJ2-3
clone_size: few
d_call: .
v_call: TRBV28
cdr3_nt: TGTGCCGTGCTCGGGGGGCCTCTGTGGGATACGCAGTATTTT
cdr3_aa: CAVLGGPLWDTQYF

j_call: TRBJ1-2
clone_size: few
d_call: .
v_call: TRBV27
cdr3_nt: TGTGCCAGCAGTTTTTCCTCAGGGGAAGGTGGCTACACCTTC
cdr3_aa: CASSFSSGEGGYTF